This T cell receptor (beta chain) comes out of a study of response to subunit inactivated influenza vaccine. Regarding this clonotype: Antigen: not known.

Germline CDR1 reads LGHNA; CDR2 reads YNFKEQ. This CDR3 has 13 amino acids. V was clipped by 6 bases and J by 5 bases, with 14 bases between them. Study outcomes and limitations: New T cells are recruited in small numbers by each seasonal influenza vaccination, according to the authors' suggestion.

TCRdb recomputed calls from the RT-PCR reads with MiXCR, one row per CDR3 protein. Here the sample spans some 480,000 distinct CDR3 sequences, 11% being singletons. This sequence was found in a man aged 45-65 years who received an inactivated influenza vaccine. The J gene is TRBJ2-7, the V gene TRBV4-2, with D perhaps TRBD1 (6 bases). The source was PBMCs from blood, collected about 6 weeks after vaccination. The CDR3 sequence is CASRESNRDEQYF. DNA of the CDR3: TGTGCCAGCAGGGAAAGCAACAGGGACGAGCAGTACTTC.